Shown below are 5 T cell receptor beta chains from a single sample sequenced in a study of OX40 agonist ivuxolimab in advanced cancers. Produced via immunoSEQ multiplex PCR; TCRdb's table is partial and in-frame only. The sample shows more than 65,000 clones, approximately 85% of them seen only once. The material was CD4+ or CD8+ T cells sorted from blood, obtained in a trial of the OX40 agonist ivuxolimab. These receptors all come from an adult with an advanced solid tumor such as melanoma, head and neck, liver or kidney cancer.

The gene calls are TRBV7-9 and TRBJ2-7; D is perhaps TRBD1 (6 bases). The CDR3 is 15 amino acids. The germline gives CDR1 SEHNR, CDR2 FQNEAQ (reference sequence). The ends were cut back, 5 bases at V and 4 bases at J, with 18 bases in the middle. This CDR3 is CASSQVGKQGYEQYF. The DNA of the CDR3 is TGTGCCAGCAGCCAAGTAGGCAAACAGGGATACGAGCAGTACTTC.

The J gene is TRBJ1-3, the V gene TRBV15; D unclear. Germline V gene lookup returns CDR1 LNHNV and CDR2 YYDKDF (reference sequence). The CDR3 has 15 residues. V was cut by 3 bases and J by 0 bases, with 9 bases left in between. This chain's CDR3 is CATSRAFLSGNTIYF. The CDR3 coding sequence is TGTGCCACCAGCAGGGCTTTCCTCTCTGGAAACACCATATATTTT.

The chain uses TRBV11-2 and TRBJ2-7; no clear D. The CDR3 covers 12 residues. Looked up from germline, CDR1 is SGHAT and CDR2 is FQNNGV. Trimming took off 0 bases at V and 3 bases at J, with 3 bases between the two ends. The CDR3 is CASSLDSYEQYF. The CDR3 DNA sequence: TGTGCCAGCAGCTTAGATAGCTACGAGCAGTACTTC.

CDR3 DNA: TGTGCCAGCAGCTTAGGACTAGCGGGAGACGAGCAGTACTTC. Amino acids: CASSLGLAGDEQYF. This chain connects TRBV7-9 to TRBJ2-7, with 12 bases fitting TRBD2. V gave up 1 base and J gave up 5 bases; unmatched junction bases: 0. The V gene's germline CDR1 is SEHNR and CDR2 FQNEAQ (reference sequence). The CDR3 consists of 14 residues.

This chain joins TRBV28 and TRBJ2-7; TRBD2 might be the D (5 bases). Germline V CDR1 and CDR2: MDHEN, SYDVKM. The CDR3 length is 15 residues. V lost 7 bases, J lost 3 bases, and 19 bases lay in between. CDR3 nucleotide sequence: TGTGCCAGCACCCCTCACGCTGGGAGAGGCTACGAGCAGTACTTC. It translates to CASTPHAGRGYEQYF.